The subject of this entry is one TCR beta chain. Germline V gene sequence: CDR1 SGHAT, CDR2 FQNNGV. V was clipped by 4 bases and J by 5 bases, with 9 bases between them. The CDR3 extends over 12 amino acids. The data were taken from a study of blood T cell repertoires in COVID-19. About the research overall: T cells, B-cell-depleted T cells, or PBMCs provided the cDNA or gDNA that served as material.

Here immunoSEQ multiplex PCR was the method, and the copy in TCRdb shows in-frame clones only, minus some. The sample records about 250,000 clones, roughly 89% being singletons. The rearrangement joins TRBV11-2 to TRBJ2-7; unclear D gene. The sequence was collected from a woman in her 40s who had recovered from COVID-19. What was sequenced was peripheral blood. The CDR3 DNA reads TGTGCCAGCAGCTACCCGCGAGACGAGCAGTACTTC. It specifies CASSYPRDEQYF.